This entry concerns a single T cell receptor beta chain. The data belong to a study of control samples from healthy donors and cancer patients. The method was immunoSEQ multiplex PCR; TCRdb's version includes in-frame clones alone and lacks a portion of them. The sample yields roughly 180,000 clones, about 93% seen once. The receptor's source is a woman aged 55-70 years in good health. Material: blood.

The CDR3: CASSLRSAADGTDTQYF. The CDR3 DNA follows: TGTGCCAGCAGCTTAAGGTCAGCGGCGGACGGCACAGATACGCAGTATTTT. The genes are TRBV7-2 and TRBJ2-3; weak D call: TRBD2 (5 bases). This CDR3 is built from 17 residues. V was trimmed by 2 bases and J by 1 base, leaving 16 bases between them. Per the germline V gene, CDR1 is SGHTA and CDR2 is FQGNSA.